The sequence of this T cell receptor (beta chain) was determined in a study of CD8 T cells in Susac syndrome. Study as a whole: Patients with Susac syndrome were therapy-naive, on corticosteroids, or on intravenous immunoglobulin alone at the time that blood was drawn.

Random hexamers primed reverse transcription of about 0.5 to 1 ug RNA. TCRdb re-derived calls from the immunoSEQ multiplex PCR reads in MiXCR, one entry per CDR3 protein. The table lists some 94,000 distinct CDR3 sequences, about 94% of them singletons. CDR1 and CDR2 from the germline V gene are SEHNR and FQNEAQ (reference sequence). The V gene lost 3 bases and the J gene lost 10 bases, with 19 bases spanning the gap. The CDR3 loop spans 16 amino acids. The TCR was taken from a human donor with Susac syndrome. This chain links TRBV7-9 with TRBJ1-6; the D gene is possibly TRBD1 (5 bases). The specimen was CD4+ T cells from PBMCs. The CDR3 coding sequence is TGTGCCAGCAGCTTTAGCATGGGGGGGGGTGACTCACCCCTCCACTTT. This gives the protein CASSFSMGGGDSPLHF.